This TCR beta chain was recovered during a study of Graves' ophthalmopathy and Graves' hyperthyroidism (dated by TCRdb to 2016 to 2019). About the study as a whole: Hyperthyroidism was considered stable if no progression to ophthalmopathy occurred within 18 months of follow-up. The study used TCR beta repertoire signatures to distinguish Graves' ophthalmopathy from Graves' hyperthyroidism and to predict progression to ophthalmopathy. In total, approximately 130 blood samples were TCR-sequenced: under 45 ophthalmopathy, around 75 hyperthyroidism and some 17 hyperthyroidism-to-ophthalmopathy patients. Once sampling was done, hyperthyroidism patients were given methimazole at a starting dose of 30 mg daily, while ophthalmopathy patients were given high-dose intravenous methylprednisolone. To explore V-J signatures distinguishing ophthalmopathy from hyperthyroidism, a discovery set of about a hundred patients (fewer than 45 ophthalmopathy, roughly 60 stable hyperthyroidism) was enrolled. In about 6 hyperthyroidism patients, the T-cell repertoire of thyroid tissue was compared with the T-cell repertoire of blood. An independent validation cohort comprised about 20 hyperthyroidism patients and 15 to 17 patients who later progressed from hyperthyroidism to ophthalmopathy.

The germline V gene gives CDR1 as SGHTA and CDR2 as FQGNSA. V is pruned by 6 bases and J by 5 bases, leaving 8 bases of the junction without a gene match. Measured from the cysteine to the phenylalanine, the CDR3 is 15 residues long. CDR3 DNA is the only sequence kept; it has 45 bases, read in frame from the first base. The hyperthyroidism patients were 18 to 65 years old and newly diagnosed, with a disease duration of less than 2 months. Patients with other autoimmune diseases, uncontrolled infections, pregnancy or lactation were excluded. Clinical symptoms, serum thyroxine, TRAb, thyroid ultrasound and orbital computed tomography were used for diagnosis. Total RNA was extracted using Trizol reagent, and RNA quality was checked on an Agilent 2100 Bioanalyzer. Study-wide conclusions, independent of this receptor: In cross-validation, the 13-signature model distinguished ophthalmopathy from stable hyperthyroidism with 87.88% sensitivity and 81% to 82% specificity, while in the test set the corresponding values were around 79% and 71%. No statistical method was used to predetermine the sample size, and group allocation was not hidden from the investigators. In validation, the model predicted ophthalmopathy progression with about 70% sensitivity and roughly 78% specificity; fewer than 15 predicted patients were CT-confirmed with GO in a median of about 6.2 months. Among expanded thyroid clonotypes with frequency above 0.001, most also showed up in blood, which suggests that blood repertoires may reflect the thyroid immune response.

TCR beta CDR3 regions were amplified from RNA transcripts for repertoire sequencing. HTBI primers and the Qiagen OneStep RT-PCR kit were used in a first-round RT-PCR, which was followed by a second-round multiplex PCR, size selection and purification. Libraries were sequenced on an Illumina HiSeq2000 using paired-end 100 bp reads. Regarding the original processing steps: SOAPnuke was used to process the reads, removing any read that contained adapters or uncalled bases, had a mean Phred below 15, or lacked an exact match to the constant primer or identifier. High-quality paired reads were merged with COPE v1.2.5. Each unique nucleotide sequence was treated as a clonotype, and MiTCR v1.1 was used to align the clonotypes to the IMGT TRB V, D and J references. The analysis was limited to V-J combinations with a frequency above 0.0001, which together covered 99% to 99.2% of the repertoires. For each V-J combination, a TCR clonal expansion and chaos score was defined as the ratio of F50 clonal expansion to chaos observed in the TCRdist matrix. Welch's t-statistics and random forest were used to narrow the features down to more than 10 V-J combinations, which were then fed into a naive Bayes classifier. The Morisita-Horn index was used to measure how similar the thyroid and blood repertoires were. TCRdb reprocessing: public reads trimmed at Q25 with fastp, clones called with MiXCR, in-frame beta chains kept. Rows with a matching CDR3 protein are joined into one entry that keeps the most common DNA and genes. What appears here as the V and J calls and clone size reflects TCRdb's work, not the paper's. This sample comprises 450,000 to 600,000 distinct CDR3 sequences, just under 40% of them detected only once. 3.5% to 5% of the sample rests with the top ten.

Concerning this clonotype: Its antigen is unknown. No base qualities exist here, and no much larger clone lies one base off it.

The TCR sequence derives from an adult man with Graves' hyperthyroidism. The sample taken for sequencing was peripheral blood or thyroid tissue (not recorded which). The V and J genes are TRBV7-2 and TRBJ1-5; 9 of the junction bases match TRBD1. The CDR3 is CASSSGTGRDQPQHF. The sequenced DNA is TGTGCCAGCAGTTCAGGGACAGGGCGGGATCAGCCCCAGCATTTT.